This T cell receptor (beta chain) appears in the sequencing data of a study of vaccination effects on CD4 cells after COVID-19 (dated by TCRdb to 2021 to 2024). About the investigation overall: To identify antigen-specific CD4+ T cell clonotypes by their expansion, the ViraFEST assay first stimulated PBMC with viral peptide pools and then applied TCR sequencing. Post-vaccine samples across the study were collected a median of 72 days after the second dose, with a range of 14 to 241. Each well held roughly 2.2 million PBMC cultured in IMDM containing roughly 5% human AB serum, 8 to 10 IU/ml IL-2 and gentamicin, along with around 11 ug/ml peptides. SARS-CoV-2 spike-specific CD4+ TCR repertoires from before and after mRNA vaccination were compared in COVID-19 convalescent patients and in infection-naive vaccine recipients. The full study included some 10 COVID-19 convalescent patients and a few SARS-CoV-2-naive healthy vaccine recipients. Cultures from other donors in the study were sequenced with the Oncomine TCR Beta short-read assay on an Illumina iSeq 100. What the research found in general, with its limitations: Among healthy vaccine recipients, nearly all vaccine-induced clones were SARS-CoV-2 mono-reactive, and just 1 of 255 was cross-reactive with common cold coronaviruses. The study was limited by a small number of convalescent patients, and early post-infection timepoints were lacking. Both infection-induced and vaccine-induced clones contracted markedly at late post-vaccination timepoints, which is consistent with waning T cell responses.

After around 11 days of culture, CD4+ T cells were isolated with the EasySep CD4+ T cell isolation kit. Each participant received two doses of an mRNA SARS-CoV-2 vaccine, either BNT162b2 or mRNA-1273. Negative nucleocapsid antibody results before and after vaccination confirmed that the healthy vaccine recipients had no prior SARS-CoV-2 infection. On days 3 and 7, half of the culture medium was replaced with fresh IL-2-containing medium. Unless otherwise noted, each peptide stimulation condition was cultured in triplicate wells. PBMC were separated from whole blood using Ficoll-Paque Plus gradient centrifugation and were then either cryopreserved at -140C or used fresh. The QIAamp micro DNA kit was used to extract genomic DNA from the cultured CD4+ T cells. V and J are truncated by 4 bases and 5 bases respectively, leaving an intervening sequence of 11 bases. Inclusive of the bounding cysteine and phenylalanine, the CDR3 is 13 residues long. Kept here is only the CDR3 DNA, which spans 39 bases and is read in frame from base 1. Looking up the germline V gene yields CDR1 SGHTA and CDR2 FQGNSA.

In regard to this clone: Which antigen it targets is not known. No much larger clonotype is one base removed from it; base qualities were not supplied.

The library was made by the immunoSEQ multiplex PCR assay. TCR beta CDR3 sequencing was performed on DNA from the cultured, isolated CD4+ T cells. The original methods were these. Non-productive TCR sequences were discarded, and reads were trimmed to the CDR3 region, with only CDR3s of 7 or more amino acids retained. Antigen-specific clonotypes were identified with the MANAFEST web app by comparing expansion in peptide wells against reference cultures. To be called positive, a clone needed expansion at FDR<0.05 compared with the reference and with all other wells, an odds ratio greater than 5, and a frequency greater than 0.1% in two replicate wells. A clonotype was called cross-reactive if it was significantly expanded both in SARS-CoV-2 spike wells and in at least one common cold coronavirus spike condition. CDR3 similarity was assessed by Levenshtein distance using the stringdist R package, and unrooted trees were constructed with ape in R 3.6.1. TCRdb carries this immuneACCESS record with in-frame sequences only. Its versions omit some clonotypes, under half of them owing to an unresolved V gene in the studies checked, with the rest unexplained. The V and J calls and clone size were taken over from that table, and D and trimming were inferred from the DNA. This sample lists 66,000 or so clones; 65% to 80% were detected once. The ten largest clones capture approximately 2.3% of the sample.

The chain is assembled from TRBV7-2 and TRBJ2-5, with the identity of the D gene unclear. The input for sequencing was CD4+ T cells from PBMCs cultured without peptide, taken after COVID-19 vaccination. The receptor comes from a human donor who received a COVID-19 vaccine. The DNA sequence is TGTGCCAGCAGCTCCCCGGGCCCCGAGACCCAGTACTTC. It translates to CASSSPGPETQYF.